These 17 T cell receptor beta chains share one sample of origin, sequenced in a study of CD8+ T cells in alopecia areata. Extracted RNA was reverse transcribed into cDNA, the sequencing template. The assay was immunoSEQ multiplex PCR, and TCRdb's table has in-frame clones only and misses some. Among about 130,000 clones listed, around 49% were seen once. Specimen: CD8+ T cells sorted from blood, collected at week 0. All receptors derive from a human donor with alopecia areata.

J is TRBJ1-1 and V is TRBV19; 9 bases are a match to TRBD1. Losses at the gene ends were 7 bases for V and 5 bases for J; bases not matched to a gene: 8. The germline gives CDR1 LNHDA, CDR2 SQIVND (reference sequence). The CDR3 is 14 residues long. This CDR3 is CASTVQGARTEAFF. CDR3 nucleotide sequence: TGTGCCAGTACCGTACAGGGGGCGAGGACTGAAGCTTTCTTT.

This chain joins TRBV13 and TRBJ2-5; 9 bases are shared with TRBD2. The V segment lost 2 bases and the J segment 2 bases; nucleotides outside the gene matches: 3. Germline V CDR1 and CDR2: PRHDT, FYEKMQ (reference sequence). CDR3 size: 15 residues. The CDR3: CASSLLAGTQETQYF. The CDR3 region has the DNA TGTGCCAGCAGCTTACTAGCGGGGACTCAAGAGACCCAGTACTTC. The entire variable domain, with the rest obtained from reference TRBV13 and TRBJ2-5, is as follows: AAGVIQSPRHLIKEKRETATLKCYPIPRHDTVYWYQQGPGQDPQFLISFYEKMQSDKGSIPDRFSAQQFSDYHSELNMSSLELGDSALYFCASSLLAGTQETQYFGPGTRLLVL.

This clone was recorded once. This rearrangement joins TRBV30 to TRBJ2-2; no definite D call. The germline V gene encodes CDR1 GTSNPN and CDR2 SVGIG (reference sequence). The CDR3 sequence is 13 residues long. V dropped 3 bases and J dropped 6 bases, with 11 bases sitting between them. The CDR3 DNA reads TGTGCCTGGAGCGCTGGGCCACCCGGGGAGCTGTTTTTT. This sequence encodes CAWSAGPPGELFF.

This chain's CDR3 is CAWSPRGTYEQYF. The DNA for the CDR3 is TGTGCCTGGAGCCCTAGGGGTACCTACGAGCAGTACTTC. The chain joins TRBV30 to TRBJ2-7, with D perhaps TRBD1 (5 bases). V was clipped by 3 bases and J by 2 bases, with 11 bases between them. The CDR3 contains 13 residues. From germline, CDR1 is GTSNPN and CDR2 SVGIG (reference sequence). The full variable domain, rest sourced from reference TRBV30 and TRBJ2-7, is SQTIHQWPATLVQPVGSPLSLECTVEGTSNPNLYWYRQAAGRGLQLLFYSVGIGQISSEVPQNLSASRPQDRQFILSSKKLLLSDSGFYLCAWSPRGTYEQYFGPGTRLTVT.

CDR3 region: CASSQLGNEKLFF. Here the CDR3 DNA reads TGTGCCAGCAGCCAGCTAGGGAATGAAAAACTGTTTTTT. The genes are TRBV6-5 and TRBJ1-4; no clear D. With 6 bases removed from V and 5 bases from J, the gap between germline ends came to 10 bases. The CDR3 totals 13 residues. CDR1 MNHEY and CDR2 SVGAGI come from the germline V gene.

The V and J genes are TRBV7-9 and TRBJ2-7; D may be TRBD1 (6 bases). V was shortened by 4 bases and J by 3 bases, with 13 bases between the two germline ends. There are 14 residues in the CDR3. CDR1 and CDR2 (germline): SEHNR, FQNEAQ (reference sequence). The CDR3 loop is CASSSPGHLYEQYF. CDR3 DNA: TGTGCCAGCAGCTCACCGGGACACCTCTACGAGCAGTACTTC.

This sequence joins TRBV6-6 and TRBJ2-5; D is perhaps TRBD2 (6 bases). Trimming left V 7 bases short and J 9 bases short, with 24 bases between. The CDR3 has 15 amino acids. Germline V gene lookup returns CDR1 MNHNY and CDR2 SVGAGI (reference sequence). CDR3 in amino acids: CASTVHAEGPRAQYF. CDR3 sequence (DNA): TGTGCCAGCACTGTCCATGCGGAGGGGCCCAGGGCCCAGTACTTC.

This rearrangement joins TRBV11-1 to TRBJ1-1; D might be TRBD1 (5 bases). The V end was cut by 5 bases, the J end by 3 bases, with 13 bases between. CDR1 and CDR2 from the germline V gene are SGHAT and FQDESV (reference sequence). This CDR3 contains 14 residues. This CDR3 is CASSQTVGDTEAFF. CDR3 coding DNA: TGTGCCAGCAGCCAAACCGTGGGGGACACTGAAGCTTTCTTT.

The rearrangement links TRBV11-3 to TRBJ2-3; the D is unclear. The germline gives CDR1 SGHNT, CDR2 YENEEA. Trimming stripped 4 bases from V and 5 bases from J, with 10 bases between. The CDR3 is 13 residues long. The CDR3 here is CASSSISRDTQYF. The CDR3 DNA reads TGTGCCAGCAGCTCGATATCGCGAGATACGCAGTATTTT.

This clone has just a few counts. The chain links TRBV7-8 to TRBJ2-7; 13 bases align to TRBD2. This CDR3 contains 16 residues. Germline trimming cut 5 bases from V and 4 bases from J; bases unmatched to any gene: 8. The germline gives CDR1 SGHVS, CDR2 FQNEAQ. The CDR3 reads CASSPYRLAGGYEQYF. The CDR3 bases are TGTGCCAGCAGCCCTTACCGACTAGCGGGGGGATACGAGCAGTACTTC.

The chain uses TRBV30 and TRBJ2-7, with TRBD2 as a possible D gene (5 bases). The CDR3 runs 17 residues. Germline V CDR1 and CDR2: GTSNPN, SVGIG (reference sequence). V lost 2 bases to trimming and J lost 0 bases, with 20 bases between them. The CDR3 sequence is CAWSTGLALPGSYEQYF. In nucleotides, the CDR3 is TGTGCCTGGAGTACCGGGCTAGCACTACCCGGCTCCTACGAGCAGTACTTC.

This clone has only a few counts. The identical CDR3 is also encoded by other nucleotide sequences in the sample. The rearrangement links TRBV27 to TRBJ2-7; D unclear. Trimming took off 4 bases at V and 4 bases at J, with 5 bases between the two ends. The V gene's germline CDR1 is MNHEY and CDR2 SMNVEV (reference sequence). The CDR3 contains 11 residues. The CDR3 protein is CASSSRYEQYF. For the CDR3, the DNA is TGTGCCAGCAGTTCCAGATACGAGCAGTACTTC.

The CDR3 DNA reads as TGTGCCAGCAGCTTTGGGACCACAGATACGCAGTATTTT. Translation gives CASSFGTTDTQYF. This chain links TRBV5-6 with TRBJ2-3, with D perhaps being TRBD1 or TRBD2 (5 bases each). Germline V gives CDR1 SGHDT, CDR2 YYEEEE. The CDR3 length is 13 residues. V was clipped by 2 bases and J by 2 bases, with 6 bases between them.

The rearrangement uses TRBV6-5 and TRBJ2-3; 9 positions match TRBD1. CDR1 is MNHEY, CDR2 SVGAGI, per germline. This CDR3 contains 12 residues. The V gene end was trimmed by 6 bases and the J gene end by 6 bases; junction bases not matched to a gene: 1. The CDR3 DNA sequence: TGTGCCAGCAGGGGACAGGGTGATACGCAGTATTTT. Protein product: CASRGQGDTQYF.

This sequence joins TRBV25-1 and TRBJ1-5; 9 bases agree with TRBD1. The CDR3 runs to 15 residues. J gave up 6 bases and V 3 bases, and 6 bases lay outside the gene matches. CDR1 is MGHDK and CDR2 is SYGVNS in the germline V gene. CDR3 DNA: TGTGCCAGCAGTGATGGCCGGGACAGGGTTCAGCCCCAGCATTTT. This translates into CASSDGRDRVQPQHF.

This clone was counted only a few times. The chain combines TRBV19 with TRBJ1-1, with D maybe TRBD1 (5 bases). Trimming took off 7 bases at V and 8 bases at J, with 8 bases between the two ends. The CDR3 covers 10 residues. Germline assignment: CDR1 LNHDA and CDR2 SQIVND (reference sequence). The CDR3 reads CASIDREAFF. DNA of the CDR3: TGTGCCAGTATCGACAGAGAAGCTTTCTTT.

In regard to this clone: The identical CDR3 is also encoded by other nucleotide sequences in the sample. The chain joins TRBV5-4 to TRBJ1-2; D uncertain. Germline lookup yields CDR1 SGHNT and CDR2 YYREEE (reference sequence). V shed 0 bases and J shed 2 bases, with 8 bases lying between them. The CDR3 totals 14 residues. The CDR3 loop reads CASSLDRSNYGYTF. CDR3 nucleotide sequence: TGTGCCAGCAGCTTGGACAGATCCAACTATGGCTACACCTTC.